This entry lists 6 T cell receptor beta chains sequenced from one sample in a study of T cell responses to AZD1222 COVID-19 vaccine. Produced via immunoSEQ multiplex PCR; TCRdb's table is partial and in-frame only. Counted here are about 150,000 clones, about nine tenths occurring once; the ten biggest clones make up around 2.3%. The source material was peripheral blood, sampled on day 0 of AZD1222 vaccination. The source is an adult in good health.

V and J are TRBV4-3 and TRBJ2-7; D perhaps matches TRBD1 (6 bases). The CDR3 is 16 amino acids. Germline V gives CDR1 LGHNA, CDR2 YSLEER. Trimming took off 0 bases at V and 1 base at J, with 13 bases between the two ends. The CDR3 sequence is CASSQDPNGQSYEQYF. DNA of the CDR3: TGCGCCAGCAGCCAAGACCCTAATGGACAGTCCTACGAGCAGTACTTC.

This chain connects TRBV27 to TRBJ2-3, with a tentative D call TRBD2 (7 bases). With 5 bases removed from V and 4 bases from J, the gap between germline ends came to 16 bases. The CDR3 sequence is 15 residues long. CDR1 is MNHEY, CDR2 SMNVEV, per germline (reference sequence). The CDR3 spells CASSPGGRGADTQYF. For the CDR3, the DNA is TGTGCCAGCAGTCCTGGGGGGAGGGGGGCAGATACGCAGTATTTT.

The chain employs TRBV7-8 and TRBJ2-2; D is unresolved. CDR1 is SGHVS, CDR2 FQNEAQ, per germline. This CDR3 is 12 amino acids long. The ends were cut back, 6 bases at V and 9 bases at J, with 11 bases in the middle. The CDR3: CASRAIGWELFF. The CDR3 region has the DNA TGTGCCAGCAGGGCTATAGGGTGGGAGCTGTTTTTT.

V is TRBV28 and J is TRBJ1-1, with a possible D match to TRBD1 (6 bases). The germline CDR1 and CDR2 sequences are MDHEN and SYDVKM. V lost 5 bases and J lost 3, with 13 bases in between. The CDR3 is 14 residues long. This chain's CDR3 is CASSPPRQDTEAFF. The DNA for the CDR3 is TGTGCCAGCAGTCCTCCTCGACAGGACACTGAAGCTTTCTTT.

This chain joins TRBV14 and TRBJ1-6, with D possibly TRBD1 on 5 matching bases. The germline CDR1 and CDR2 sequences are SGHDN and FVKESK. This CDR3 has 17 amino acids. Trimming took 0 bases from V and 6 from J, leaving 15 bases between them. CDR3 region: CASSQEKWGTPNSPLHF. The DNA for the CDR3 is TGTGCCAGCAGCCAAGAGAAGTGGGGGACTCCTAATTCACCCCTCCACTTT. Based on the CDR3 plus reference TRBV14 and TRBJ1-6, the full variable domain is EAGVTQFPSHSVIEKGQTVTLRCDPISGHDNLYWYRRVMGKEIKFLLHFVKESKQDESGMPNNRFLAERTGGTYSTLKVQPAELEDSGVYFCASSQEKWGTPNSPLHFGNGTRLTVT.

The rearrangement joins TRBV30 to TRBJ2-7; D call uncertain. V dropped 1 base and J dropped 3 bases, with 10 bases sitting between them. The CDR3 extends over 13 amino acids. Germline CDR1 is GTSNPN and CDR2 is SVGIG (reference sequence). The CDR3 reads CAWSGGGSYEQYF. The CDR3 DNA is TGTGCCTGGAGTGGCGGCGGCAGCTACGAGCAGTACTTC.